This TCR beta chain was captured by sequencing in a study of T cell responses to AZD1222 COVID-19 vaccine (dated by TCRdb to the early 2020s). Looking at the study overall: TCR sequencing covered 230 to 250 trial participants: 207 given two doses of AZD1222 and around 25 given two doses of MenACWY control vaccine. Trial participants were enrolled by age into 18-55, 56-69 and 70-plus year subgroups, with roughly 160, 29 and 62 TCR-sequenced participants respectively. Overall study results and their limits: The 56-69-year group was small, and its depth increase did not reach significance, likely because of low power. Spike-specific TCR breadth and depth rose significantly after two AZD1222 doses compared with day 0 and with MenACWY recipients. Vaccine-associated CD4 TCRs spanned the whole spike protein, with dominant responses in regions 160-218 and 743-854. Most participants were white British and females outnumbered males, and the authors suggested that clonal diversity may have been underestimated. Because no samples from the day 14 peak response were available, repertoires could be characterized only after the peak T cell response. Only five or six AZD1222 recipients were SARS-CoV-2 seropositive at baseline, limiting conclusions about previously exposed vaccinees. Reportedly, close to half of the unique spike-specific TCRs recognized epitopes lying outside the regions that are mutated in the B.1.351 and B.1.1.7 variants.

The CDR3 spans 15 residues, from the cysteine through the phenylalanine. The DNA shown is the 45-base CDR3, in frame from base 1. For this clone: The clone's antigen remains unknown. Within one base of it there is no much larger clone, and no base qualities were kept.

This specimen's time point label, per the study, means: baseline before first vaccination. This sample's treatment or condition label indicates: meningococcal conjugate vaccine given as trial control. Samples from vaccinated people were obtained from the UK trials COV001 and COV002, which included a single-blind randomized controlled phase 2/3 trial of AZD1222 (ChAdOx1 nCoV-19) in healthy adults. For TCRbeta chain sequencing, PBMC samples were collected from trial participants at day 0 and at day 28 after the second dose. The CDR3 regions of human TCRbeta chains were analyzed by immunosequencing. The paper's processing steps were these. Repertoire TCRs were matched against a reference library of SARS-CoV-2-specific TCRs generated with the MIRA antigen-specificity platform. Breadth was defined as the fraction of unique TCRs that were SARS-CoV-2-associated, and depth was defined as the fraction of total T cells that were SARS-CoV-2-associated. Using the MIRA data, each spike-specific TCR was assigned both to the spike region to which the TCR was reactive and to a CD4 or CD8 class. Log10-transformed breadth and depth values were compared by one-way ANOVA with Sidak's multiple comparisons tests. The clones in this table, taken by TCRdb from immuneACCESS, are in-frame only. Not every clone is retained; where verified, under half of the shortfall comes from an unresolved V gene, and the cause of the rest is unknown. For V, J and clone size, that table is used; D and trimming come from the DNA. The sample table contains about 120,000 clones; only one count was recorded for roughly 90% of them. 11% of the sample comes from the top ten.

The specimen comprised peripheral blood, sampled on day 0 of MenACWY control vaccination. This chain is built from TRBV21-1 and TRBJ2-7; the table gives TRBD1 as D, unverified against the DNA. TRBV21-1 is assigned pseudogene status. The clonotype comes from an adult in good health. The CDR3 protein sequence reads: CASSATGTETYEQYF. The nucleotide sequence reads as follows: TGTGCCAGCAGCGCTACCGGGACAGAGACCTACGAGCAGTACTTC.